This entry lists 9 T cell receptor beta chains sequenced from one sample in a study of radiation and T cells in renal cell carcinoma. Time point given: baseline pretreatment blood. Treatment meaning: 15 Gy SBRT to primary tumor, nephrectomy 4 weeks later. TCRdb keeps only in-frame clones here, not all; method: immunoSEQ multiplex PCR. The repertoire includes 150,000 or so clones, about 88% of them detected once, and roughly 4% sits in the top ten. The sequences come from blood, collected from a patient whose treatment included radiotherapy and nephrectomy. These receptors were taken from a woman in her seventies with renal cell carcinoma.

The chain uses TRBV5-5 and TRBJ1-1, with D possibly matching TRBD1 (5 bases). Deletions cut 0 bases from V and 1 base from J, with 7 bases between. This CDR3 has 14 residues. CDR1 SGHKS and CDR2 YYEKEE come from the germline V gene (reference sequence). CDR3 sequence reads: CASSLETANTEAFF. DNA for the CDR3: TGTGCCAGCAGCTTGGAGACAGCGAACACTGAAGCTTTCTTT.

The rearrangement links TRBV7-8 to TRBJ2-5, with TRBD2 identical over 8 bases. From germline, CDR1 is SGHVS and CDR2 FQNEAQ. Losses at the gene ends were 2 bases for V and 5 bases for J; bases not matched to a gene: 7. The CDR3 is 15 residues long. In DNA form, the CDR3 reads TGTGCCAGCAGCTTAATCGGGGGGGGCAGGGAGACCCAGTACTTC. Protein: CASSLIGGGRETQYF.

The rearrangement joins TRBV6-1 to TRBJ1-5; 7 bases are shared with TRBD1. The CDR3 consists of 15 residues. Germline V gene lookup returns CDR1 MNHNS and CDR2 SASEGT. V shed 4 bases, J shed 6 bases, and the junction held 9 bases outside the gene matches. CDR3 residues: CASSGYRGEGQPQHF. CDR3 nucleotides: TGTGCCAGCAGTGGATACAGGGGCGAGGGTCAGCCCCAGCATTTT.

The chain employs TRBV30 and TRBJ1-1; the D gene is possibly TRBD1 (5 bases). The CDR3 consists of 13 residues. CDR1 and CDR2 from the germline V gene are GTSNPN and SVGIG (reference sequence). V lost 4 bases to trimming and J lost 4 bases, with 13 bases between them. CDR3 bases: TGTGCCTGGAAAGGGGATTATGGCACTGAAGCTTTCTTT. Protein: CAWKGDYGTEAFF.

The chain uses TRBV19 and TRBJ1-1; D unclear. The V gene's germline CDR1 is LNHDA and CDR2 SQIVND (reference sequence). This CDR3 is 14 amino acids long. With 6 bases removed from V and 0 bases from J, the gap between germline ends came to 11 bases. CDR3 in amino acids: CASRPGVMNTEAFF. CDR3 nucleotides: TGTGCCAGTAGACCCGGGGTAATGAACACTGAAGCTTTCTTT.

As DNA, the CDR3 is TGTGCCAGCAGCTTACGTCGGGACAGGGGTACAGATACGCAGTATTTT. Its protein is CASSLRRDRGTDTQYF. The chain uses TRBV11-3 and TRBJ2-3, with TRBD1 identical over 10 bases. This CDR3 is 16 amino acids long. Per the germline V gene, CDR1 is SGHNT and CDR2 is YENEEA. With V trimmed by 2 bases and J by 3 bases, 5 bases remained unmatched.

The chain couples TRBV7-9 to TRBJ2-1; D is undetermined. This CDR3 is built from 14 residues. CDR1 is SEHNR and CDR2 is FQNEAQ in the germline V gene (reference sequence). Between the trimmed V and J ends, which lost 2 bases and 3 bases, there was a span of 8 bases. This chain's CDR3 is CASSLSGFYNEQFF. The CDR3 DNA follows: TGTGCCAGCAGCTTATCGGGCTTCTACAATGAGCAGTTCTTC. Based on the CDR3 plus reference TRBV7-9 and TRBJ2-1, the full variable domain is DTGVSQNPRHKITKRGQNVTFRCDPISEHNRLYWYRQTLGQGPEFLTYFQNEAQLEKSRLLSDRFSAERPKGSFSTLEIQRTEQGDSAMYLCASSLSGFYNEQFFGPGTRLTVL.

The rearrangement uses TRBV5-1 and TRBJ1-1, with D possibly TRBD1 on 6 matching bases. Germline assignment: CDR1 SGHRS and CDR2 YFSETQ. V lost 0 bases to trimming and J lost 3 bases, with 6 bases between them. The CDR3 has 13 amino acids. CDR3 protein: CASSLDRDTEAFF. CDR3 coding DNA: TGCGCCAGCAGCTTGGACAGGGACACTGAAGCTTTCTTT.

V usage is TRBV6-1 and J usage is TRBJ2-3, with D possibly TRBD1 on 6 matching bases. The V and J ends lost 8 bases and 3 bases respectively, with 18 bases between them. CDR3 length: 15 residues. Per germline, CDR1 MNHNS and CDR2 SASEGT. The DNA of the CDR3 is TGTGCCAGCTCCCGAATGGGGGCTGAAACAGATACGCAGTATTTT. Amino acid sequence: CASSRMGAETDTQYF.